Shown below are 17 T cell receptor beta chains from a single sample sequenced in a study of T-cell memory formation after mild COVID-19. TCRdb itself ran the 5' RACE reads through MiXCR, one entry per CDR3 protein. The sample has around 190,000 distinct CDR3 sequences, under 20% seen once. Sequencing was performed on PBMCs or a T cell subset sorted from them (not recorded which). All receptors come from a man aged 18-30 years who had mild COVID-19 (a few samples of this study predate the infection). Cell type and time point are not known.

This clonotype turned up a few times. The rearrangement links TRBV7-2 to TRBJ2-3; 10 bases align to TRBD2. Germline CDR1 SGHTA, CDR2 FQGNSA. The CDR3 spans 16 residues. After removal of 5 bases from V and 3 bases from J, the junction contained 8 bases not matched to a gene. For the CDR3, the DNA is TGTGCCAGCAGCGTACCTAGCGGGGGTAGGACAGATACGCAGTATTTT. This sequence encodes CASSVPSGGRTDTQYF.

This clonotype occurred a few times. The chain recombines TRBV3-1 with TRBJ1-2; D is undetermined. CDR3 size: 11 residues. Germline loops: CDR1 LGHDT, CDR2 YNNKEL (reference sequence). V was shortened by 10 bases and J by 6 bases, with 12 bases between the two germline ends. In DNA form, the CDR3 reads TGTGCCACAGGACCTTGGGATGGCTACACCTTC. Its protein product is CATGPWDGYTF.

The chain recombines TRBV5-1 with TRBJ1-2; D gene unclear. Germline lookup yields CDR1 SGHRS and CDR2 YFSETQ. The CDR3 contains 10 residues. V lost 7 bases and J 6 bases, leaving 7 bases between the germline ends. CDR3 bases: TGCGCCAGCGGGGAGGATGGCTACACCTTC. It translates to CASGEDGYTF.

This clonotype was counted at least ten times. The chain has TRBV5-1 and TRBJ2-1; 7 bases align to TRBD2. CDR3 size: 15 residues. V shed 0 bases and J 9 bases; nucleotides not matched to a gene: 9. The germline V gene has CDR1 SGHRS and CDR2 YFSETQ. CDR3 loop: CASSLGSGERGEQFF. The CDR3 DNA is TGCGCCAGCAGCTTGGGAAGCGGGGAGCGGGGTGAGCAGTTCTTC.

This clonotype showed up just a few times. CDR3 sequence: CASSLQDRVGANVLTF. For the CDR3, the DNA is TGTGCCAGCAGCCTACAGGACAGGGTCGGGGCCAACGTCCTGACTTTC. This chain links TRBV7-3 with TRBJ2-6; 8 nucleotides align to TRBD1. The CDR3 has 16 residues. Trimming took 5 bases from V and 4 from J; bases not matched to a gene: 7. From germline, CDR1 is SGHTA and CDR2 FQGTGA.

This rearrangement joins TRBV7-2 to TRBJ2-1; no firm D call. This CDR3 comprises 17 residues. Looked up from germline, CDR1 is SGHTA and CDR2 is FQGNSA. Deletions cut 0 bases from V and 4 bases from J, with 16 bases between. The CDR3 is CASSLAGGINPYNEQFF. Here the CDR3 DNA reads TGTGCCAGCAGCTTAGCAGGTGGGATCAACCCGTACAATGAGCAGTTCTTC.

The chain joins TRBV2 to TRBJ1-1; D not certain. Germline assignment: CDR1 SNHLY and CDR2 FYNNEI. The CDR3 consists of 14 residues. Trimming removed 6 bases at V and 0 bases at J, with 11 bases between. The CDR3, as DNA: TGTGCCAGCAGAGGCAGTGACATGAACACTGAAGCTTTCTTT. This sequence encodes CASRGSDMNTEAFF. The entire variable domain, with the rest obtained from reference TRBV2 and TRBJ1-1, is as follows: EPEVTQTPSHQVTQMGQEVILRCVPISNHLYFYWYRQILGQKVEFLVSFYNNEISEKSEIFDDQFSVERPDGSNFTLKIRSTKLEDSAMYFCASRGSDMNTEAFFGQGTRLTVV.

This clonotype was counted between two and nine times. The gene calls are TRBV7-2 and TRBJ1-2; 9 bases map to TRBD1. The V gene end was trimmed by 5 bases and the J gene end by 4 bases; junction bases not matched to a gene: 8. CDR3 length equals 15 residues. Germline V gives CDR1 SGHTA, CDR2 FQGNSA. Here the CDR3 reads CASSPGQGPTYGYTF. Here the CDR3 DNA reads TGTGCCAGCAGCCCCGGACAGGGGCCGACCTATGGCTACACCTTC.

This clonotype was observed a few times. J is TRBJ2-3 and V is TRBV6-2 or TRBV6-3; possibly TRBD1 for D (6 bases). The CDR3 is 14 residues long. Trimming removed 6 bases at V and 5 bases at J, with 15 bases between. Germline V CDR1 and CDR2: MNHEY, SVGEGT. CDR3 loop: CASSPLRGIDTQYF. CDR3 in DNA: TGTGCCAGCAGCCCCCTCAGGGGAATAGATACGCAGTATTTT.

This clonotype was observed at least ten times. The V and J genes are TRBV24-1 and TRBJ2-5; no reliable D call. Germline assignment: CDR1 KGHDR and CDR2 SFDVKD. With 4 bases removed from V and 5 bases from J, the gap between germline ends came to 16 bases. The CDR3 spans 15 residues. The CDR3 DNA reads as TGTGCCACCAGTGACTCCAGACCCGGGCATGAGACCCAGTACTTC. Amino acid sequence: CATSDSRPGHETQYF.

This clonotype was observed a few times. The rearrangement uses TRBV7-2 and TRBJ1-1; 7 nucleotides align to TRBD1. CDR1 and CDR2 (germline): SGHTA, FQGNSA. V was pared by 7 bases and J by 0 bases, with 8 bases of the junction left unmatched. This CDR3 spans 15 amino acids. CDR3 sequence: CASNPTGIVNTEAFF. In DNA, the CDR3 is TGTGCCAGCAACCCGACAGGGATAGTGAACACTGAAGCTTTCTTT.

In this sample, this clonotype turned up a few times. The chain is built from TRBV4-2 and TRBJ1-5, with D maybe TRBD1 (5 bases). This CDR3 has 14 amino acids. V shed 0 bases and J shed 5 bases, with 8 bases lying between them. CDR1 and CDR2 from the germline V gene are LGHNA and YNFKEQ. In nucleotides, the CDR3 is TGTGCCAGCAGCCAAGAGATAGGGGATCAGCCCCAGCATTTT. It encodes CASSQEIGDQPQHF.

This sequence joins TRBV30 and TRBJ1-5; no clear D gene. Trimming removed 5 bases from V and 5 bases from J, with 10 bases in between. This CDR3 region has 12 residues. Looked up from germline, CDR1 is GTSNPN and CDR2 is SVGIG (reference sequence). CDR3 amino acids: CAWSQRDQPQHF. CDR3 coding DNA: TGTGCCTGGTCCCAAAGGGATCAGCCCCAGCATTTT.

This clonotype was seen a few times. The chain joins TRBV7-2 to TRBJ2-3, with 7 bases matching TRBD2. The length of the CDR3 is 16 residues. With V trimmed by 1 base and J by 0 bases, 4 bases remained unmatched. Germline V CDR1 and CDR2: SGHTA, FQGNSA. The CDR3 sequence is CASSLDGGISTDTQYF. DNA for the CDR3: TGTGCCAGCAGCTTAGACGGGGGGATTAGCACAGATACGCAGTATTTT. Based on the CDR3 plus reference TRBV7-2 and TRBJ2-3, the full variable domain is GAGVSQSPSNKVTEKGKDVELRCDPISGHTALYWYRQSLGQGLEFLIYFQGNSAPDKSGLPSDRFSAERTGGSVSTLTIQRTQQEDSAVYLCASSLDGGISTDTQYFGPGTRLTVL.

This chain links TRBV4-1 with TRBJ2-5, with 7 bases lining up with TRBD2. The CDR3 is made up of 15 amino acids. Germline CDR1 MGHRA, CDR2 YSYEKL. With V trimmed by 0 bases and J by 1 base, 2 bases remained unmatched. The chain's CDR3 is CASSQEGLRQETQYF. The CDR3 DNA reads TGCGCCAGCAGCCAAGAGGGACTACGCCAAGAGACCCAGTACTTC.

CDR3 protein: CASSFGRANQETQYF. The CDR3, as DNA: TGTGCCAGCAGCTTCGGTCGGGCGAACCAAGAGACCCAGTACTTC. The V gene is TRBV7-2, the J gene TRBJ2-5, with unresolved D. V lost 3 bases and J lost 0, with 11 bases in between. This CDR3 has 15 amino acids. Germline V gene data show CDR1 as SGHTA and CDR2 as FQGNSA.

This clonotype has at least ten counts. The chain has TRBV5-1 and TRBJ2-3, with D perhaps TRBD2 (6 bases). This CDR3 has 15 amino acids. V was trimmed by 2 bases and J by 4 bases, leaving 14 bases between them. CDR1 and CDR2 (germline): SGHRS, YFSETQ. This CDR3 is CASSFGTLKADTQYF. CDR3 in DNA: TGCGCCAGCAGCTTCGGGACTCTTAAGGCAGATACGCAGTATTTT.